This T cell receptor (beta chain) was retrieved from a study of T cell changes during pregnancy in multiple sclerosis. TCRdb's table, derived via immunoSEQ multiplex PCR, lists solely in-frame clones and lacks some. The table has 85,000 to 100,000 clones, under 95% seen once; the top ten hold 0.8% to 0.95%. The ends lost 1 base at V and 5 bases at J; junction bases unmatched: 5. The CDR3 totals 15 residues. Germline V CDR1 and CDR2: SGDLS, YYNGEE. The TCR originated in a female donor with multiple sclerosis, enrolled in a pregnancy study. The source material was peripheral blood, sampled before pregnancy. V is TRBV9 and J is TRBJ2-5, with 10 positions matching TRBD1. The CDR3, as DNA: TGTGCCAGCAGCGTACTGGGACAGGGGATGGAGACCCAGTACTTC. This gives the protein CASSVLGQGMETQYF. Complete variable domain (other parts from reference TRBV9 and TRBJ2-5): DSGVTQTPKHLITATGQRVTLRCSPRSGDLSVYWYQQSLDQGLQFLIQYYNGEERAKGNILERFSAQQFPDLHSELNLSSLELGDSALYFCASSVLGQGMETQYFGPGTRLLVL.